This TCR beta chain was sequenced in a study of blood T cells in healthy people across ages. This clonotype was found a few times. What it recognizes is unknown. Each donor had approximately 10 milliliters of peripheral blood drawn. Study-wide points: Whereas aged donors had fewer naive CD4+ cells, long-lived donors had more of them and higher diversity.

V gave up 6 bases and J gave up 1 base, with 16 bases separating them. This CDR3 has 15 amino acids. The V gene's germline CDR1 is MDHEN and CDR2 SYDVKM. A second about 6 to 11 cycle PCR used barcoded and J-beta primers. The template-switch adaptor was a 5' adaptor with 12 random nucleotides. It tagged each cDNA molecule. From the 5' RACE reads, TCRdb called clonotypes with MiXCR, one entry per CDR3 protein. The repertoire holds about 320,000 distinct CDR3 sequences, with 27% as singletons. The chain uses TRBV28 and TRBJ2-7; D is possibly TRBD1 (5 bases). This clonotype was obtained from a woman in her seventies in good health. Sequenced input: blood. The DNA for the CDR3 is TGTGCCAGCAGCCCCACCGGAGACAGATCCTACGAGCAGTACTTC. It yields the protein CASSPTGDRSYEQYF. Based on the CDR3 plus reference TRBV28 and TRBJ2-7, the full variable domain is DVKVTQSSRYLVKRTGEKVFLECVQDMDHENMFWYRQDPGLGLRLIYFSYDVKMKEKGDIPEGYSVSREKKERFSLILESASTNQTSMYLCASSPTGDRSYEQYFGPGTRLTVT.